What follows are 19 T cell receptor beta chains derived from one specimen sequenced in a study of OX40 agonist ivuxolimab in advanced cancers. The library came from the immunoSEQ multiplex PCR assay. The source is immuneACCESS, and TCRdb retained only in-frame sequences with V and J called. Part of the clones is not carried over; for the studies checked, unresolved V genes explain less than half of this, and the remainder is unexplained. Recorded for this sample are around 44,000 clones; about 86% of them occurred a single time. The leading ten clones occupy 0.3% to 0.45% of the sample. Sequenced here: CD4+ or CD8+ T cells sorted from blood, sampled in a trial of the OX40 agonist ivuxolimab. Source of these receptors: an adult with an advanced solid tumor such as melanoma, head and neck, liver or kidney cancer.

A few counts support this clone. The chain couples TRBV19 to TRBJ1-5; the D is unclear. CDR1 and CDR2 (germline): LNHDA, SQIVND (reference sequence). CDR3 length equals 14 residues. V lost 4 bases and J lost 1, with 8 bases in between. This CDR3 reads CASSSRFSNQPQHF. The CDR3 region has the DNA TGTGCCAGTAGTAGCCGATTCAGCAATCAGCCCCAGCATTTT.

The rearrangement joins TRBV7-9 to TRBJ2-5, with D possibly TRBD2 on 5 matching bases. Germline assignment: CDR1 SEHNR and CDR2 FQNEAQ (reference sequence). V was clipped by 4 bases and J by 8 bases, with 17 bases between them. The CDR3 contains 14 residues. CDR3 residues: CASSSDRTVPTQYF. For the CDR3, the DNA is TGTGCCAGCAGCTCCGATCGGACTGTCCCCACCCAGTACTTC. Full variable domain (missing parts from reference TRBV7-9 and TRBJ2-5): DTGVSQNPRHKITKRGQNVTFRCDPISEHNRLYWYRQTLGQGPEFLTYFQNEAQLEKSRLLSDRFSAERPKGSFSTLEIQRTEQGDSAMYLCASSSDRTVPTQYFGPGTRLLVL.

V usage is TRBV5-1 and J usage is TRBJ2-5; 7 bases fit TRBD1. The end of the DNA fits TRBJ2-7 better, so the J call may be wrong. Germline assignment: CDR1 SGHRS and CDR2 YFSETQ. The CDR3 totals 14 residues. The CDR3 nucleotides are TGCGCCAGCAGCATGGGACAGTCCTCCTACGAGCAGTACTTC. It yields the protein CASSMGQSSYEQYF.

CDR3 sequence reads: CASSLEGNYGYTF. CDR3 bases: TGCGCCAGCAGCTTGGAAGGGAACTATGGCTACACCTTC. The chain is built from TRBV5-1 and TRBJ1-2; D not resolved. The V gene lost 0 bases and the J gene lost 2 bases, with 5 bases spanning the gap. In germline, CDR1 is SGHRS, CDR2 YFSETQ. The CDR3 runs to 13 residues.

This chain joins TRBV18 and TRBJ2-7; either TRBD1 or TRBD2 may fit D (6 bases each). This CDR3 is 14 amino acids long. The germline CDR1 and CDR2 sequences are KGHSH and LQKENI. V was pared by 6 bases and J by 1 base, with 13 bases between. CDR3 sequence: CASSSGAPSYEQYF. CDR3 bases: TGTGCCAGCTCTTCGGGGGCACCATCCTACGAGCAGTACTTC.

The CDR3 DNA sequence: TGTGCCAGCAGCAGGGGACAGGAGTATGGCTACACCTTC. Its protein product is CASSRGQEYGYTF. The genes are TRBV7-6 and TRBJ1-2; 8 positions agree with TRBD1. CDR1 and CDR2 (germline): SGHVS, FNYEAQ. J gave up 5 bases and V 5 bases, and 4 bases lay outside the gene matches. CDR3 length: 13 residues.

In its sample, this clone was seen a few times. This chain joins TRBV25-1 and TRBJ1-6; 7 nucleotides align to TRBD1. There are 14 residues in the CDR3. The V segment lost 9 bases and the J segment 8 bases; nucleotides outside the gene matches: 10. Germline V CDR1 and CDR2: MGHDK, SYGVNS. DNA for the CDR3: TGTGCCAGTCAAGAGACAGGGCCCTATTCACCCCTCCACTTT. Amino acids: CASQETGPYSPLHF.

The chain recombines TRBV5-4 with TRBJ2-3; TRBD2 matches at 11 bases. Looked up from germline, CDR1 is SGHNT and CDR2 is YYREEE (reference sequence). The CDR3 has 17 amino acids. Losses at the gene ends were 4 bases for V and 2 bases for J; bases not matched to a gene: 9. CDR3: CASSPQTSGGITDTQYF. The CDR3 nucleotides are TGTGCCAGCAGCCCTCAAACTAGCGGGGGTATCACAGATACGCAGTATTTT.

The genes are TRBV7-6 and TRBJ2-3, with 10 bases that match TRBD2. V shed 0 bases and J 2 bases; nucleotides not matched to a gene: 2. The CDR3 is 16 residues long. From germline, CDR1 is SGHVS and CDR2 FNYEAQ. CDR3 nucleotides: TGTGCCAGCAGCTTAGCGCTAGCGGGAGACACAGATACGCAGTATTTT. Translated, it gives CASSLALAGDTDTQYF.

V is TRBV7-8 and J is TRBJ2-5; 9 nucleotides match TRBD1. Germline CDR1 is SGHVS and CDR2 is FQNEAQ. The J segment lost 5 bases and the V segment lost 5 bases, leaving 15 bases of the junction unmatched. This CDR3 spans 17 amino acids. The CDR3, as DNA: TGTGCCAGCAGCCCTAGGGGATCGAACAGGGGGCGGGAGACCCAGTACTTC. It specifies CASSPRGSNRGRETQYF.

The chain is built from TRBV19 and TRBJ1-5; 9 bases are shared with TRBD1. This CDR3 region has 14 residues. The germline V gene encodes CDR1 LNHDA and CDR2 SQIVND (reference sequence). After removal of 6 bases from V and 9 bases from J, the junction contained 9 bases not matched to a gene. Written as DNA, the CDR3 is TGTGCCAGTAGCCGGGACAGGGATACCCGGCCCCAGCATTTT. Translation gives CASSRDRDTRPQHF.

V is TRBV4-2 and J is TRBJ2-5; TRBD1 or TRBD2 may be the D gene (6 bases each). With 3 bases removed from V and 4 bases from J, the gap between germline ends came to 15 bases. This CDR3 contains 15 residues. Germline CDR1 is LGHNA and CDR2 is YNFKEQ. The chain's CDR3 is CASSQGYGGTETQYF. Written as DNA, the CDR3 is TGTGCCAGCAGCCAGGGTTACGGGGGCACAGAGACCCAGTACTTC.

The chain is built from TRBV7-2 and TRBJ2-5; TRBD2 might be the D (5 bases). The ends were cut back, 4 bases at V and 4 bases at J, with 10 bases in the middle. CDR3 length: 13 residues. The germline V gene has CDR1 SGHTA and CDR2 FQGNSA. CDR3 amino acids: CASSSDRGETQYF. The CDR3 nucleotides are TGTGCCAGCAGCTCAGACCGGGGAGAGACCCAGTACTTC. Full variable domain (missing parts from reference TRBV7-2 and TRBJ2-5): GAGVSQSPSNKVTEKGKDVELRCDPISGHTALYWYRQSLGQGLEFLIYFQGNSAPDKSGLPSDRFSAERTGGSVSTLTIQRTQQEDSAVYLCASSSDRGETQYFGPGTRLLVL.

This chain uses TRBV19 with TRBJ1-6; TRBD1 matches at 10 bases. Per the germline V gene, CDR1 is LNHDA and CDR2 is SQIVND (reference sequence). Unmatched junction bases numbered 7, after V lost 0 bases and J lost 8 bases. The CDR3 sequence is 17 residues long. CDR3 protein: CASSIDPGTGDHSPLHF. CDR3 DNA: TGTGCCAGTAGTATAGACCCCGGGACAGGGGATCATTCACCCCTCCACTTT.

The genes are TRBV29-1 and TRBJ1-1; TRBD1 is a possible D gene (6 bases). The germline V and J ends were trimmed by 4 bases and 5 bases, with 14 bases remaining between them. CDR1 is SQVTM and CDR2 is ANQGSEA in the germline V gene. The CDR3 contains 13 residues. CDR3 DNA: TGCAGCGTTGCTTCAGGGGATGGGACTGAAGCTTTCTTT. Translation gives CSVASGDGTEAFF.

The chain employs TRBV29-1 and TRBJ2-2; 11 bases align to TRBD2. V trimming: 7 bases; J trimming: 6 bases; junction bases outside the gene matches: 19. Germline CDR1 reads SQVTM; CDR2 reads ANQGSEA. The CDR3 has 18 amino acids. CDR3 residues: CSALTGTSGAPLSGELFF. The CDR3 nucleotides are TGCAGCGCGTTGACTGGGACTAGCGGAGCCCCGCTGTCCGGGGAGCTGTTTTTT.

This clone was picked up one time. CDR3 sequence (DNA): TGTGCCAGCAGCAGGGAGAATGTGAACACTGAAGCTTTCTTT. As protein: CASSRENVNTEAFF. The chain combines TRBV27 with TRBJ1-1, with a weak D call TRBD1 (5 bases). The CDR3 totals 14 residues. V was cut by 6 bases and J by 0 bases, with 11 bases left in between. In germline, CDR1 is MNHEY, CDR2 SMNVEV (reference sequence).

This clone was seen once. J is TRBJ2-3 and V is TRBV5-1; possibly TRBD1 or TRBD2 for D (5 bases each). Deletions cut 4 bases from V and 6 bases from J, with 15 bases between. Germline values: CDR1 SGHRS, CDR2 YFSETQ. The length of the CDR3 is 14 residues. The CDR3 loop reads CASSVGPATDTQYF. CDR3 sequence (DNA): TGCGCCAGCAGCGTGGGACCTGCGACGGATACGCAGTATTTT.

J is TRBJ1-4 and V is TRBV30, with D possibly TRBD1 on 5 matching bases. V lost 4 bases to trimming and J lost 0 bases, with 9 bases between them. CDR3 length: 14 amino acids. In germline, CDR1 is GTSNPN, CDR2 SVGIG (reference sequence). The CDR3 coding sequence is TGTGCCTGGAACCTCAGGGCAACTAATGAAAAACTGTTTTTT. It translates to CAWNLRATNEKLFF.